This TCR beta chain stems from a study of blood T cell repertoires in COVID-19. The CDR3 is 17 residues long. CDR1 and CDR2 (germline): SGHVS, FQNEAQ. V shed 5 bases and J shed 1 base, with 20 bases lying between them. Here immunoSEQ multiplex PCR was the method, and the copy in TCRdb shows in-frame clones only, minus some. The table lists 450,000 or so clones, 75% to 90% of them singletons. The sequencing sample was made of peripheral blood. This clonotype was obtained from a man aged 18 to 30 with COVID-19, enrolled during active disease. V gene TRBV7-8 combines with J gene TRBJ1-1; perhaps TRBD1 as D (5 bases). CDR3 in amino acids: CASSPATWGRSNTEAFF. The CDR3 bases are TGTGCCAGCAGCCCAGCCACTTGGGGCAGATCGAACACTGAAGCTTTCTTT.